The clone carrying this T cell receptor (beta chain) was seen a single time. The record originates from a study of blood T cell repertoires in COVID-19. Study as a whole: Both acute and convalescent COVID-19 samples were obtained from the United States, Italy and Spain. T cells, B-cell-depleted T cells, or PBMCs supplied cDNA or gDNA.

The authors' processing: Estimation of nucleated cell counts relied on the amplification of reference gene primers. Only in-frame clones appear in the TCRdb table, and some are missing; sequencing was by immunoSEQ multiplex PCR. That table is the source of V, J and clone size, and D and trimming were worked out from the DNA. The sample has some 200,000 clones, 70% to 90% seen once; the top ten hold 7.5% to 10%. The clonotype originates from a woman at least 80 years old with acute or convalescent COVID-19. Input material: peripheral blood.

The CDR3 nucleotides are TGTGCCAGCAGCCATGAGGAGGGTTTCTATGGCTACACCTTC. This translates into CASSHEEGFYGYTF. J is TRBJ1-2 and V is TRBV7-9; D gene unclear. The V gene's germline CDR1 is SEHNR and CDR2 FQNEAQ (reference sequence). This CDR3 region has 14 residues. V lost 5 bases and J lost 4, with 14 bases in between.